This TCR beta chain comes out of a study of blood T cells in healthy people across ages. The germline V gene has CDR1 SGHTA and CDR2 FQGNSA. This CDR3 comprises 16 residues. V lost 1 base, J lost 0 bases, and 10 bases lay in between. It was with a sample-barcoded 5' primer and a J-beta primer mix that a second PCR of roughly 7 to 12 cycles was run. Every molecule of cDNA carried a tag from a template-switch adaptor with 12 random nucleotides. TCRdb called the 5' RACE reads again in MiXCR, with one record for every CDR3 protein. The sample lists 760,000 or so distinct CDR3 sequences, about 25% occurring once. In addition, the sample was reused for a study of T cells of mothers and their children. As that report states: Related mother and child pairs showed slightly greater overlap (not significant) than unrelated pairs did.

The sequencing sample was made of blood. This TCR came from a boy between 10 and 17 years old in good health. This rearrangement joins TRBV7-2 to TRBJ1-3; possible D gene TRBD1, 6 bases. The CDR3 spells CASSLDGGPSGNTIYF. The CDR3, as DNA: TGTGCCAGCAGCTTAGATGGGGGGCCCTCTGGAAACACCATATATTTT.